One and the same sample provided the 15 T cell receptor beta chains below, sequenced in a study of persistence of HIV-infected CD4 T cells. Sequencing used immunoSEQ version 4 in survey mode. Using immunoSEQ multiplex PCR, the repertoire was profiled, and TCRdb retains in-frame clones only, with some absent. The top ten clones hold about 2% of a sample with around 45,000 clones, approximately 93% of them seen once. Cells were stimulated nonspecifically with anti-CD3/anti-CD28 magnetic beads. Sorting selected CD4+ T cells upregulating both CD40 ligand and CD69. For these receptors, no antigen is known. Sample: CD4+ T cells sorted from PBMCs after roughly 18-hour stimulation, taken from a patient who received antiretroviral therapy. The receptors shown here come from an adult man with HIV who was CMV-seropositive.

The chain uses TRBV6-2 or TRBV6-3 and TRBJ2-1; TRBD2 matches at 11 bases. The V segment lost 5 bases and the J segment 6 bases; nucleotides outside the gene matches: 6. Germline V gives CDR1 MNHEY, CDR2 SVGEGT. The CDR3 consists of 15 residues. CDR3 in DNA: TGTGCCAGCAGTCTTAGCGGGGGGGCCTTCAATGAGCAGTTCTTC. It encodes CASSLSGGAFNEQFF.

The rearrangement uses TRBV27 and TRBJ1-5; a possible D gene is TRBD1 (5 bases). This CDR3 comprises 13 residues. V lost 5 bases and J lost 4, with 9 bases in between. CDR1 and CDR2 from the germline V gene are MNHEY and SMNVEV (reference sequence). The CDR3 protein is CASSGTENQPQHF. The CDR3 nucleotides read TGTGCCAGCAGTGGGACGGAGAATCAGCCCCAGCATTTT.

J is TRBJ2-7 and V is TRBV29-1; 12 bases line up with TRBD2. CDR1 is SQVTM, CDR2 ANQGSEA, per germline. Losses at the gene ends were 3 bases for V and 4 bases for J; bases not matched to a gene: 10. The CDR3 is 16 residues long. CDR3 loop: CSVEGSPSGGGYEQYF. The CDR3 DNA follows: TGCAGCGTTGAGGGATCCCCTAGCGGGGGGGGATACGAGCAGTACTTC.

CDR3 residues: CASSLTGFQPQHF. For the CDR3, the DNA is TGTGCCAGCAGCCTGACAGGGTTTCAGCCCCAGCATTTT. This chain connects TRBV7-9 to TRBJ1-5; 7 bases are shared with TRBD1. The V and J ends lost 5 bases and 6 bases, in that order; junction bases with no gene match: 4. From germline, CDR1 is SEHNR and CDR2 FQNEAQ (reference sequence). CDR3 size: 13 residues.

This chain joins TRBV7-2 and TRBJ2-1; 13 bases fit TRBD2. Germline loops: CDR1 SGHTA, CDR2 FQGNSA. CDR3 length: 19 amino acids. J was trimmed by 4 bases and V by 5 bases; bases with no gene match: 14. The CDR3 DNA sequence: TGTGCCAGCAGCCTCCGAGGAGGGACTAGCGGGGTATATTACAATGAGCAGTTCTTC. Its translation is CASSLRGGTSGVYYNEQFF.

This clone was counted a few times. V and J are TRBV4-1 and TRBJ1-1, with a tentative D call TRBD1 (6 bases). The CDR3 is 15 amino acids. Between the trimmed V and J ends, which lost 4 bases and 7 bases, there was a span of 19 bases. The germline V gene has CDR1 MGHRA and CDR2 YSYEKL. CDR3 sequence (DNA): TGCGCCAGCAGCCCTCAAAGGACGGGGGGCATTGAAGCTTTCTTT. Amino acids: CASSPQRTGGIEAFF.

This chain uses TRBV5-1 with TRBJ1-4; D is ambiguous. Deletions cut 4 bases from V and 6 bases from J, with 7 bases between. The length of the CDR3 is 12 residues. Germline lookup yields CDR1 SGHRS and CDR2 YFSETQ. The CDR3 is CASSALDEKLFF. CDR3 sequence (DNA): TGCGCCAGCAGCGCCCTCGATGAAAAACTGTTTTTT.

The chain has TRBV18 and TRBJ2-2; the D gene could be TRBD1 or TRBD2 (5 bases each). Trimming took off 2 bases at V and 6 bases at J, with 10 bases between the two ends. The CDR3 extends over 14 amino acids. Germline CDR1 reads KGHSH; CDR2 reads LQKENI. This chain's CDR3 is CASSPVRGPGELFF. As DNA, the CDR3 is TGTGCCAGCTCACCAGTTCGGGGCCCCGGGGAGCTGTTTTTT.

The CDR3 is CASSLGGSGTNYGYTF. The CDR3 DNA sequence: TGTGCCAGCAGCTTAGGTGGGTCAGGGACTAACTATGGCTACACCTTC. V usage is TRBV7-2 and J usage is TRBJ1-2; the D gene is possibly TRBD1 (5 bases). With 1 base removed from V and 0 bases from J, the gap between germline ends came to 12 bases. The CDR3 has 16 residues. The V gene's germline CDR1 is SGHTA and CDR2 FQGNSA.

The chain recombines TRBV4-2 with TRBJ2-2, with D uncertain. V gave up 4 bases and J gave up 1 base, with 10 bases separating them. The V gene's germline CDR1 is LGHNA and CDR2 YNFKEQ. The CDR3 consists of 15 residues. CDR3 region: CASSLPDRNTGELFF. DNA for the CDR3: TGTGCCAGCAGCCTGCCGGACCGGAACACCGGGGAGCTGTTTTTT.

The chain links TRBV4-2 to TRBJ1-6, with D unclear. The V and J ends lost 2 bases and 9 bases respectively, with 11 bases between them. CDR1 and CDR2 from the germline V gene are LGHNA and YNFKEQ. The CDR3 runs to 14 residues. The CDR3 coding sequence is TGTGCCAGCAGCCAAACAGAATGGGGTTCACCCCTCCACTTT. This translates into CASSQTEWGSPLHF.

The genes are TRBV27 and TRBJ2-5; D possibly uses TRBD1 or TRBD2 (5 bases each). This CDR3 comprises 17 residues. The V gene's germline CDR1 is MNHEY and CDR2 SMNVEV (reference sequence). With 5 bases removed from V and 5 bases from J, the gap between germline ends came to 24 bases. The CDR3 reads CASSRGTKSTLGETQYF. The CDR3 nucleotides are TGTGCCAGCAGTCGTGGGACCAAATCAACACTAGGGGAGACCCAGTACTTC.

The chain combines TRBV7-2 with TRBJ2-7; tentatively, D is TRBD1 or TRBD2 (5 bases each). Between the trimmed V and J ends, which lost 3 bases and 4 bases, there was a span of 13 bases. The length of the CDR3 is 14 residues. Looked up from germline, CDR1 is SGHTA and CDR2 is FQGNSA. The DNA of the CDR3 is TGTGCCAGCAGCTTCCAAGGTGGGGGTTACGAGCAGTACTTC. It codes for CASSFQGGGYEQYF.

This chain links TRBV5-1 with TRBJ1-3; TRBD1 agrees at 7 bases. This CDR3 has 14 amino acids. V shed 0 bases and J 6 bases; nucleotides not matched to a gene: 3. Germline-derived CDR1 and CDR2 are SGHRS and YFSETQ. The DNA for the CDR3 is TGCGCCAGCAGCTTGGGACAGGGTCCAAACACCATATATTTT. Its translation is CASSLGQGPNTIYF.

The chain joins TRBV4-2 to TRBJ1-1; D is perhaps TRBD1 (5 bases). Germline-derived CDR1 and CDR2 are LGHNA and YNFKEQ. The CDR3 covers 15 residues. Trimming removed 4 bases at V and 7 bases at J, with 19 bases between. The DNA of the CDR3 is TGTGCCAGCAGCCCCCGTAGGGGCAGCACAAGTGAAGCTTTCTTT. This codes for CASSPRRGSTSEAFF.